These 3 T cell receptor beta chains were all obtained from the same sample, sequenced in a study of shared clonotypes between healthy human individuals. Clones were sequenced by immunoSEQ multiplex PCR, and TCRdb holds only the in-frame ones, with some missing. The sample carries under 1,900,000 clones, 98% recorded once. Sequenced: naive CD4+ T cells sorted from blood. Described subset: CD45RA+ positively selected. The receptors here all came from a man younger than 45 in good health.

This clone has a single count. The CDR3 region is CASSRIGGGEKLFF. DNA for the CDR3: TGTGCCAGCAGTCGAATAGGGGGCGGCGAAAAACTGTTTTTT. The rearrangement links TRBV25-1 to TRBJ1-4, with 7 bases identical to TRBD1. The CDR3 runs 14 residues. The ends lost 5 bases at V and 8 bases at J; junction bases unmatched: 8. Germline V gives CDR1 MGHDK, CDR2 SYGVNS.

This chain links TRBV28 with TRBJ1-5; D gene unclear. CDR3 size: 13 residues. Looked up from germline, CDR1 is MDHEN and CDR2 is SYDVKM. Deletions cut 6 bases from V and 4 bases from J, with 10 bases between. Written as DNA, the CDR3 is TGTGCCAGCAGATCTCTTTTAAATCAGCCCCAGCATTTT. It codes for CASRSLLNQPQHF.

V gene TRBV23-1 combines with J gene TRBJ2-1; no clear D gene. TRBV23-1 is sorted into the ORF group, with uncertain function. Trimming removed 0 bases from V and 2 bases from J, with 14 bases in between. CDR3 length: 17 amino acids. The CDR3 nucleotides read TGCGCCAGCAGTCAATCGGTTATTTCGAGACCCTACAATGAGCAGTTCTTC. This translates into CASSQSVISRPYNEQFF.